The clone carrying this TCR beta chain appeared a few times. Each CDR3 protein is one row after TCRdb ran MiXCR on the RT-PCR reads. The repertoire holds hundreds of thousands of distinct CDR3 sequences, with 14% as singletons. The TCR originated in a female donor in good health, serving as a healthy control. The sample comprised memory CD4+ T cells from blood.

CDR3 amino acids: CSALGASNTEAFF. In DNA form, the CDR3 reads TGCAGTGCCTTAGGGGCATCGAACACTGAAGCTTTCTTT. This chain links TRBV20-1 with TRBJ1-1, with D tentatively TRBD1 (5 bases). The germline gives CDR1 DFQATT, CDR2 SNEGSKA (reference sequence). Trimming removed 6 bases from V and 1 base from J, with 12 bases in between. This CDR3 region has 13 residues.